This TCR beta chain was recorded in a study of cytomegalovirus exposure and HLA in healthy donors. Primers: 60 Vbeta forward and 13 Jbeta reverse. Produced via immunoSEQ multiplex PCR; TCRdb's table is partial and in-frame only. This table holds 150,000 or so clones, about 75% found once. The germline V gene encodes CDR1 SGHNT and CDR2 YYREEE (reference sequence). The CDR3 sequence is 17 residues long. The J segment lost 7 bases and the V segment lost 3 bases, leaving 13 bases of the junction unmatched. This rearrangement joins TRBV5-4 to TRBJ1-2; 12 bases match TRBD1. The source of this sequence is a man in his forties in good health and CMV-seronegative. The sample comprised PBMCs. DNA for the CDR3: TGTGCCAGCAGCTCGAACCTCCGGGACAGGGGGCTAGGTGGCTACACCTTC. Residues: CASSSNLRDRGLGGYTF.